These 23 T cell receptor beta chains were all obtained from the same sample, sequenced in a study of cytomegalovirus exposure and HLA in healthy donors. Repertoires were generated with immunoSEQ multiplex PCR, while TCRdb's copy carries only in-frame clones and drops some. The sample has approximately 220,000 clones; roughly 89% are singletons. The source material was PBMCs. These receptor sequences come from a man in his late teens or twenties in good health and CMV-seronegative.

This sequence joins TRBV5-4 and TRBJ2-7; perhaps TRBD1 as D (5 bases). The germline CDR1 and CDR2 sequences are SGHNT and YYREEE (reference sequence). This CDR3 has 14 amino acids. With 3 bases removed from V and 3 bases from J, the gap between germline ends came to 13 bases. CDR3 loop: CASSYQRGVYEQYF. The DNA for the CDR3 is TGTGCCAGCAGCTATCAAAGGGGCGTCTACGAGCAGTACTTC. Full variable domain (outside the CDR3, taken from reference TRBV5-4 and TRBJ2-7): ETGVTQSPTHLIKTRGQQVTLRCSSQSGHNTVSWYQQALGQGPQFIFQYYREEENGRGNFPPRFSGLQFPNYSSELNVNALELDDSALYLCASSYQRGVYEQYFGPGTRLTVT.

This clone has a single count. The rearrangement uses TRBV4-2 and TRBJ2-2, with TRBD1 identical over 10 bases. This CDR3 has 15 amino acids. Germline V gives CDR1 LGHNA, CDR2 YNFKEQ. Trimming removed 3 bases from V and 6 bases from J; junction bases left unmatched: 4. CDR3 in amino acids: CASSQRQGASGELFF. The CDR3, as DNA: TGTGCCAGCAGCCAGAGACAGGGGGCATCCGGGGAGCTGTTTTTT.

The V call is TRBV7-8, the J call TRBJ2-7; D is possibly TRBD1 (5 bases). CDR3 length: 15 residues. V lost 1 base and J lost 2, with 12 bases in between. Germline-derived CDR1 and CDR2 are SGHVS and FQNEAQ. CDR3 sequence: CASSLVRVTPYEQYF. The DNA for the CDR3 is TGTGCCAGCAGCTTAGTCAGGGTAACCCCCTACGAGCAGTACTTC.

J is TRBJ2-1 and V is TRBV15; 10 bases align to TRBD2. The CDR3 has 16 residues. Germline V gene lookup returns CDR1 LNHNV and CDR2 YYDKDF (reference sequence). With 3 bases clipped from V and 4 bases from J, the junction kept 6 bases outside the gene matches. The CDR3 here is CATSSVTSGDYNEQFF. CDR3 nucleotides: TGTGCCACCAGCAGTGTAACTAGCGGGGATTACAATGAGCAGTTCTTC.

The rearrangement links TRBV5-6 to TRBJ2-1; D unclear. CDR3 length: 12 residues. From germline, CDR1 is SGHDT and CDR2 YYEEEE. V lost 4 bases and J 4 bases, leaving 6 bases between the germline ends. The CDR3 region is CASSPSYNEQFF. The CDR3 nucleotides read TGTGCCAGCAGCCCTAGTTACAATGAGCAGTTCTTC.

This chain uses TRBV30 with TRBJ2-7; a weak D match, TRBD1 (5 bases). The germline V gene encodes CDR1 GTSNPN and CDR2 SVGIG (reference sequence). Deletions cut 3 bases from V and 3 bases from J, with 12 bases between. The CDR3 is 13 residues long. CDR3 protein: CAWSPGIYYEQYF. CDR3 bases: TGTGCCTGGAGCCCAGGGATCTACTACGAGCAGTACTTC.

This chain uses TRBV10-3 with TRBJ1-3; no reliable D call. This CDR3 region has 14 residues. CDR1 is ENHRY and CDR2 is SYGVKD in the germline V gene. Trimming left V 6 bases short and J 4 bases short, with 13 bases between. This chain's CDR3 is CAIRAREPGNTIYF. As DNA, the CDR3 is TGTGCCATCAGAGCCCGGGAGCCAGGAAACACCATATATTTT.

In this sample, this clone turned up once. The chain recombines TRBV7-2 with TRBJ1-6; perhaps TRBD1 as D (5 bases). With 3 bases removed from V and 2 bases from J, the gap between germline ends came to 8 bases. The CDR3 has 15 residues. CDR1 and CDR2 (germline): SGHTA, FQGNSA. The CDR3 DNA follows: TGTGCCAGCAGCTTCGACAGTGCCTATAATTCACCCCTCCACTTT. Protein sequence: CASSFDSAYNSPLHF.

The chain combines TRBV2 with TRBJ1-5; TRBD1 matches at 10 bases. V lost 7 bases to trimming and J lost 6 bases; unmatched junction nucleotides: 3. Germline V lookup: CDR1 SNHLY, CDR2 FYNNEI. CDR3 length equals 13 residues. In DNA form, the CDR3 reads TGTGCCAGCAAGGGACAGGGGACTCAGCCCCAGCATTTT. Its translation is CASKGQGTQPQHF.

V is TRBV9 and J is TRBJ2-7; weak D call: TRBD1 (5 bases). Germline V gene lookup returns CDR1 SGDLS and CDR2 YYNGEE. V gave up 0 bases and J gave up 0 bases, with 13 bases separating them. The CDR3 length is 16 residues. CDR3 nucleotides: TGTGCCAGCAGCGTAGGACAGTCGCCAAGCTCCTACGAGCAGTACTTC. Translation: CASSVGQSPSSYEQYF.

This clone has just one count. The chain links TRBV18 to TRBJ2-1, with a tentative D call TRBD1 (6 bases). CDR1 and CDR2 (germline): KGHSH, LQKENI. This CDR3 is built from 14 residues. Deletions cut 3 bases from V and 15 bases from J, with 21 bases between. The CDR3 DNA reads as TGTGCCAGCTCACCGTCGGTTGGGGGCGGTTTTGGGTTCTTC. Translated: CASSPSVGGGFGFF.

This sequence joins TRBV27 and TRBJ2-2; unclear D gene. V was clipped by 6 bases and J by 0 bases, with 5 bases between them. The CDR3 is 13 residues long. The germline CDR1 and CDR2 sequences are MNHEY and SMNVEV (reference sequence). The CDR3 here is CASSPANTGELFF. CDR3 in DNA: TGTGCCAGCAGCCCCGCGAACACCGGGGAGCTGTTTTTT.

V is TRBV5-6 and J is TRBJ1-2; D not resolved. The CDR3 contains 12 residues. The V and J ends lost 4 bases and 5 bases respectively, with 9 bases between them. Germline lookup yields CDR1 SGHDT and CDR2 YYEEEE. In DNA, the CDR3 is TGTGCCAGCAGCCGCTTGGCTTATGGCTACACCTTC. This translates into CASSRLAYGYTF. Together with reference TRBV5-6 and TRBJ1-2, the CDR3 gives the full variable domain: DAGVTQSPTHLIKTRGQQVTLRCSPKSGHDTVSWYQQALGQGPQFIFQYYEEEERQRGNFPDRFSGHQFPNYSSELNVNALLLGDSALYLCASSRLAYGYTFGSGTRLTVV.

CDR3 sequence (DNA): TGTGCCAGCAGTTTAACTCGGGGAATCGACACCGGGGAGCTGTTTTTT. Amino acids: CASSLTRGIDTGELFF. The V gene is TRBV27, the J gene TRBJ2-2; D is perhaps TRBD2 (5 bases). Trimming cost V 2 bases and J 3 bases, with 13 bases left between them. CDR3 length equals 16 residues. The germline CDR1 and CDR2 sequences are MNHEY and SMNVEV (reference sequence).

The chain is built from TRBV5-5 and TRBJ2-7; 7 bases are a match to TRBD1. Germline CDR1 reads SGHKS; CDR2 reads YYEKEE (reference sequence). This CDR3 contains 17 residues. With V trimmed by 4 bases and J by 0 bases, 13 bases remained unmatched. Here the CDR3 DNA reads TGTGCCAGCAGCATGGGCAGAGGGACAGTCCCCTCCTACGAGCAGTACTTC. It codes for CASSMGRGTVPSYEQYF.

The chain combines TRBV6-6 with TRBJ1-5; 9 bases are a match to TRBD1. Unmatched junction bases numbered 6, after V lost 6 bases and J lost 3 bases. Per the germline V gene, CDR1 is MNHNY and CDR2 is SVGAGI (reference sequence). The CDR3 covers 15 residues. The CDR3 bases are TGTGCCAGCAGCCGGACAGGGGTCCCCAATCAGCCCCAGCATTTT. Protein: CASSRTGVPNQPQHF.

V gene TRBV5-4 combines with J gene TRBJ1-2; 7 bases are shared with TRBD1. This CDR3 has 15 residues. With 2 bases clipped from V and 5 bases from J, the junction kept 9 bases outside the gene matches. Germline values: CDR1 SGHNT, CDR2 YYREEE (reference sequence). The CDR3 reads CASSFGTALGYGYTF. The CDR3 DNA reads as TGTGCCAGCAGCTTCGGGACAGCTCTAGGGTATGGCTACACCTTC.

V usage is TRBV28 and J usage is TRBJ1-2; a possible D gene is TRBD1 (6 bases). The germline V gene has CDR1 MDHEN and CDR2 SYDVKM. The CDR3 is 14 amino acids. V lost 7 bases, J lost 5 bases, and 17 bases lay in between. CDR3 bases: TGTGCCAGCACCCAAACAGGGACGGTATATGGCTACACCTTC. It is translated as CASTQTGTVYGYTF.

The chain combines TRBV5-1 with TRBJ2-7, with TRBD1 matching 12 bases. CDR3 size: 15 residues. The J segment lost 6 bases and the V segment lost 4 bases, leaving 8 bases of the junction unmatched. The germline gives CDR1 SGHRS, CDR2 YFSETQ. The chain's CDR3 is CASSPAGQGALEQYF. The CDR3 nucleotides are TGCGCCAGCAGCCCGGCGGGACAGGGGGCTCTCGAGCAGTACTTC.

In DNA form, the CDR3 reads TGTGCCACCAGCAGAGCGTCGGGAGGGTTGGATACGCAGTATTTT. The encoded protein is CATSRASGGLDTQYF. V gene TRBV15 combines with J gene TRBJ2-3; 8 positions match TRBD2. The V gene end was trimmed by 1 base and the J gene end by 6 bases; junction bases not matched to a gene: 6. The CDR3 is 15 amino acids. Germline CDR1 and CDR2: LNHNV and YYDKDF (reference sequence).

The chain employs TRBV5-1 and TRBJ1-6, with TRBD1 matching over 9 bases. Germline lookup yields CDR1 SGHRS and CDR2 YFSETQ. This CDR3 spans 14 amino acids. After removal of 4 bases from V and 8 bases from J, the junction contained 4 bases not matched to a gene. CDR3 in DNA: TGCGCCAGCAGCCCGGGACAGGGCGATTCACCCCTCCACTTT. It codes for CASSPGQGDSPLHF.

The V and J genes are TRBV2 and TRBJ1-1; D remains unclear. CDR1 is SNHLY and CDR2 is FYNNEI in the germline V gene. V lost 2 bases and J 4 bases, leaving 8 bases between the germline ends. CDR3 length: 13 residues. The CDR3 bases are TGTGCCAGCAGTGAAAGGTGGAGCACTGAAGCTTTCTTT. It codes for CASSERWSTEAFF. The variable domain in full, with the rest retrieved from reference TRBV2 and TRBJ1-1, is EPEVTQTPSHQVTQMGQEVILRCVPISNHLYFYWYRQILGQKVEFLVSFYNNEISEKSEIFDDQFSVERPDGSNFTLKIRSTKLEDSAMYFCASSERWSTEAFFGQGTRLTVV.

This clone was detected once. This chain connects TRBV6-5 to TRBJ2-2, with 7 bases fitting TRBD1. With V trimmed by 6 bases and J by 2 bases, 6 bases remained unmatched. Per the germline V gene, CDR1 is MNHEY and CDR2 is SVGAGI. This CDR3 has 15 amino acids. Here the CDR3 DNA reads TGTGCCAGCAGCCCATGGACAGGAAACACCGGGGAGCTGTTTTTT. As protein: CASSPWTGNTGELFF.